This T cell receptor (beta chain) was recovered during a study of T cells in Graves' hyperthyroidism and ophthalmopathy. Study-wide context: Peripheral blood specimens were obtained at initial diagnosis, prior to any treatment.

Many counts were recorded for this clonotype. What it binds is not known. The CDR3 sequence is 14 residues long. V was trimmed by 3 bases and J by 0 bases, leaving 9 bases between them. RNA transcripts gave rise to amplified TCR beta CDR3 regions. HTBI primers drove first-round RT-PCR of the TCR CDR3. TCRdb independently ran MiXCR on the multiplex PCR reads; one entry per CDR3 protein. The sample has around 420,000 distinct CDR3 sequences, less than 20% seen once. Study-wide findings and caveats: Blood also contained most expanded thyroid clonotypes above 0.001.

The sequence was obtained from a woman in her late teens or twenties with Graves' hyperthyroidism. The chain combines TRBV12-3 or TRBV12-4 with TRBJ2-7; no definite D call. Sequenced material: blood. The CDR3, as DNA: TGTGCCAGCAGTTTGTCCTTTTCCTCCTACGAGCAGTACTTC. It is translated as CASSLSFSSYEQYF.